These 4 T cell receptor beta chains were sequenced from one sample in a study of glioma-infiltrating T cells. Amplification of TCR alpha and beta CDR3 regions from RNA used iRepertoire nested multiplex PCR. TCRdb re-derived calls from the multiplex PCR reads in MiXCR, one entry per CDR3 protein. The table lists 150,000 to 200,000 distinct CDR3 sequences, over 25% of them singletons, with around 21% in the top ten. Material: glioma tissue, nonneoplastic brain tissue, or PBMCs (not recorded which). These receptors were obtained from a human donor with low-grade glioma or glioblastoma, undergoing nonglioma brain surgery, or in good health (not recorded which).

There are many counts of this clonotype. The V and J genes are TRBV27 and TRBJ2-7; the D gene could be TRBD1 or TRBD2 (7 bases each). The V and J ends lost 4 bases and 4 bases respectively, with 20 bases between them. The CDR3 loop spans 16 amino acids. Germline V lookup: CDR1 MNHEY, CDR2 SMNVEV (reference sequence). The CDR3 coding sequence is TGTGCCAGCAGTTCCGCCGCCTGGGAGGGGGCGTACGAGCAGTACTTC. Its protein is CASSSAAWEGAYEQYF.

In this sample, this clonotype turned up a few times. This chain joins TRBV9 and TRBJ1-4; maybe TRBD1 (5 bases). Trimming took 4 bases from V and 2 from J, leaving 6 bases between them. CDR1 is SGDLS and CDR2 is YYNGEE in the germline V gene. The CDR3 contains 13 residues. The CDR3 bases are TGTGCCAGCAGCCGGGACACTAATGAAAAACTGTTTTTT. Its translation is CASSRDTNEKLFF. Looking up the rest from reference TRBV9 and TRBJ1-4 gives the full variable domain: DSGVTQTPKHLITATGQRVTLRCSPRSGDLSVYWYQQSLDQGLQFLIQYYNGEERAKGNILERFSAQQFPDLHSELNLSSLELGDSALYFCASSRDTNEKLFFGSGTQLSVL.

The CDR3 loop reads CASSWDSLVTDTQYF. CDR3 DNA sequence: TGTGCCAGCAGTTGGGACTCCCTCGTCACAGATACGCAGTATTTT. V and J are TRBV27 and TRBJ2-3; perhaps TRBD2 as D (6 bases). The CDR3 runs 15 residues. Germline CDR1 is MNHEY and CDR2 is SMNVEV (reference sequence). Between the trimmed V and J ends, which lost 4 bases and 2 bases, there was a span of 13 bases.

This clonotype was recorded at least ten times. The V call is TRBV25-1, the J call TRBJ2-7; D is possibly TRBD2 (5 bases). This CDR3 region has 14 residues. Trimming removed 6 bases at V and 5 bases at J, with 17 bases between. Germline CDR1 reads MGHDK; CDR2 reads SYGVNS. CDR3 sequence (DNA): TGTGCCAGCAGCAGCACACCAAAGGGAGACGAGCAGTACTTC. Translating it yields CASSSTPKGDEQYF.